This TCR beta chain was profiled in a study of OX40 agonist ivuxolimab in advanced cancers. Only in-frame clones appear in the TCRdb table, and some are missing; sequencing was by immunoSEQ multiplex PCR. Among tens of thousands of clones, around 78% were seen once, and the ten largest hold 18%. V shed 6 bases, J shed 2 bases, and the junction held 4 bases outside the gene matches. The germline V gene has CDR1 SEHNR and CDR2 FQNEAQ (reference sequence). The CDR3 length is 14 residues. People who had autoimmune disease history or systemic immunosuppression were excluded. This specimen consisted of CD4+ or CD8+ T cells sorted from blood, obtained in a trial of the OX40 agonist ivuxolimab. The rearrangement joins TRBV7-9 to TRBJ2-7; the match to TRBD1 covers 10 bases. The sequence was obtained from an adult with an advanced solid tumor such as melanoma, head and neck, liver or kidney cancer. The CDR3 reads CASRGDRGTYEQYF. CDR3 bases: TGTGCCAGCAGGGGGGACAGGGGAACCTACGAGCAGTACTTC.